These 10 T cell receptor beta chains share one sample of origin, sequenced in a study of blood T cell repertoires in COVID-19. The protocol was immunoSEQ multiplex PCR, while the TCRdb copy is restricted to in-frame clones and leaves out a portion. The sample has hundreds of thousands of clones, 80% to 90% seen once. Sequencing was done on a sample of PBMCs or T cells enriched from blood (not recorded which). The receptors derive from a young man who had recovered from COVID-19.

CDR3 coding DNA: TGTGCCAGCAGCTTGGCCCTAGGTTCAGCTTTCTTT. It is translated as CASSLALGSAFF. The chain employs TRBV5-4 and TRBJ1-1; D call uncertain. The CDR3 covers 12 residues. CDR1 is SGHNT and CDR2 is YYREEE in the germline V gene (reference sequence). V lost 0 bases and J 10 bases, leaving 10 bases between the germline ends.

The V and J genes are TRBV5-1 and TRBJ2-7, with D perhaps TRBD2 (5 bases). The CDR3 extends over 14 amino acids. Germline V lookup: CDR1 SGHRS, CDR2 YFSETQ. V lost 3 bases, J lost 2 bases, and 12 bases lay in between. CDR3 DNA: TGCGCCAGCAGCTCGGGCGGGTCAGCCTACGAGCAGTACTTC. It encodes CASSSGGSAYEQYF. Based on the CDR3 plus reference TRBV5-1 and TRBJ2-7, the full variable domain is KAGVTQTPRYLIKTRGQQVTLSCSPISGHRSVSWYQQTPGQGLQFLFEYFSETQRNKGNFPGRFSGRQFSNSRSEMNVSTLELGDSALYLCASSSGGSAYEQYFGPGTRLTVT.

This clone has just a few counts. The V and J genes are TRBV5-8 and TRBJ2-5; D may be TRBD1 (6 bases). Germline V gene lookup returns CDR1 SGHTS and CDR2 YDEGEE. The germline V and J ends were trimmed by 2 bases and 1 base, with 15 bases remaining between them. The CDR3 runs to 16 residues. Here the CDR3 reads CASSFYPARGQETQYF. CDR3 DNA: TGTGCCAGCAGCTTTTACCCGGCCAGGGGCCAAGAGACCCAGTACTTC.

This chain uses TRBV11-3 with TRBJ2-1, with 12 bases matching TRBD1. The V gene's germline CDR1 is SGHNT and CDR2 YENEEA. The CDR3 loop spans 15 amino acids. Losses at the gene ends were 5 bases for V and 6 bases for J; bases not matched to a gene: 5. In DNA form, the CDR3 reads TGTGCCAGCAGCCGGGGACAGGGGGCGCCCAATGAGCAGTTCTTC. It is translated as CASSRGQGAPNEQFF.

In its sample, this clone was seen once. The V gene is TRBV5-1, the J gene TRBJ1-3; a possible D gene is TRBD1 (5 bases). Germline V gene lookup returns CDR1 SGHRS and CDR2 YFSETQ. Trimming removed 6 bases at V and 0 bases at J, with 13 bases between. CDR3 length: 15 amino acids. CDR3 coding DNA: TGCGCCAGCAAAGGGGATTCCATCTCTGGAAACACCATATATTTT. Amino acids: CASKGDSISGNTIYF.

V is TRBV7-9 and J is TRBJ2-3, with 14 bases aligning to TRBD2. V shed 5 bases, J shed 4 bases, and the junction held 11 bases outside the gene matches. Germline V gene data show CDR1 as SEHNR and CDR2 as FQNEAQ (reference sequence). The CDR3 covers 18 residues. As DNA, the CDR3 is TGTGCCAGCAGCCAGGGACTAGCGGGGGCCCTATTTCCAGATACGCAGTATTTT. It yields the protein CASSQGLAGALFPDTQYF.

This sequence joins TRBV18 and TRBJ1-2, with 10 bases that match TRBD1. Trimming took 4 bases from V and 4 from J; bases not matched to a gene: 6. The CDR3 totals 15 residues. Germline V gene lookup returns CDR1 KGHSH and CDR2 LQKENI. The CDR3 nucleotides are TGTGCCAGCTCACTACGGACAGGGGGAGGCTATGGCTACACCTTC. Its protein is CASSLRTGGGYGYTF.

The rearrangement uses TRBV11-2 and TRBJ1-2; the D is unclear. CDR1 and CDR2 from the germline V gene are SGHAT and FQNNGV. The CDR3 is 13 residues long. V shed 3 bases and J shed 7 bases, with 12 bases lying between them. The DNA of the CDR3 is TGTGCCAGCAGCTTCGGCCCGGCGGGTGGCTACACCTTC. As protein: CASSFGPAGGYTF.

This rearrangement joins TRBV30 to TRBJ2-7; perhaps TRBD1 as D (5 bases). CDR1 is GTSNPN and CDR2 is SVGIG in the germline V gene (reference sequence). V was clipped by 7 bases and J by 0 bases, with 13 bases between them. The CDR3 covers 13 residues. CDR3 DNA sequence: TGTGCCTCGACCCGACAGAGCTCCTACGAGCAGTACTTC. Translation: CASTRQSSYEQYF. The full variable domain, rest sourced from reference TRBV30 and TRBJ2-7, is SQTIHQWPATLVQPVGSPLSLECTVEGTSNPNLYWYRQAAGRGLQLLFYSVGIGQISSEVPQNLSASRPQDRQFILSSKKLLLSDSGFYLCASTRQSSYEQYFGPGTRLTVT.

CDR3 DNA: TGTGCCAGCTCACCCGCGGTATCGGAAGCTTTCTTT. The encoded protein is CASSPAVSEAFF. This sequence joins TRBV18 and TRBJ1-1, with unresolved D. Germline V lookup: CDR1 KGHSH, CDR2 LQKENI. The V end lost 3 bases, the J end lost 8 bases, and 10 bases lay between the germline ends. The CDR3 is 12 residues long.